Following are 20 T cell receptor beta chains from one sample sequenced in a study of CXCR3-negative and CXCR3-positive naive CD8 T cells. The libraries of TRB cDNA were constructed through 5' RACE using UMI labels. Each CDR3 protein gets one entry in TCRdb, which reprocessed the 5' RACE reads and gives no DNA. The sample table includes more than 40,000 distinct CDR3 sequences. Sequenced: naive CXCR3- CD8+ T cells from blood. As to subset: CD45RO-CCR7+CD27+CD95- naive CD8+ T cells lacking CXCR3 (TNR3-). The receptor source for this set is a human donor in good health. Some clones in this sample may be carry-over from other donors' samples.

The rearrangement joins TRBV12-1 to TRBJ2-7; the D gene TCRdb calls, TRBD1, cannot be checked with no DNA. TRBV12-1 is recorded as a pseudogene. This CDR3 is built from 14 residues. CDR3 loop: CASSFVPGPYEQYF.

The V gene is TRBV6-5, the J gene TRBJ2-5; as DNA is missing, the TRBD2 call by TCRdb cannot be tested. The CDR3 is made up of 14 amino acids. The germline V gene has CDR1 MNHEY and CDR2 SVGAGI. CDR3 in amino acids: CAVGDPAGGETQYF.

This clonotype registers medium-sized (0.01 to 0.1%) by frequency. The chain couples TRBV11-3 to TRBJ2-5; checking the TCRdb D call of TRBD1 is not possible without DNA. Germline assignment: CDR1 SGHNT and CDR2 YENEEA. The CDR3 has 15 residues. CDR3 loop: CASSPGGAEEETQYF.

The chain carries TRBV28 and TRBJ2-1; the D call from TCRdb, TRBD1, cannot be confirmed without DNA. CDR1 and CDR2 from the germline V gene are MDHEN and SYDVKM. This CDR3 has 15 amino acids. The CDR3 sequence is CASSPPPGTWNEQFF.

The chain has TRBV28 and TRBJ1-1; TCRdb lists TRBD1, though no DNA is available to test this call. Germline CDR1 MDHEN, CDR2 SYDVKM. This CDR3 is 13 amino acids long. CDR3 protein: CASGTGRGTEAFF.

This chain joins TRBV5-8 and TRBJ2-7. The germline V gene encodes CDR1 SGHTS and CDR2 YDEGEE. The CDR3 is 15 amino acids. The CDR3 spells CAGSLTFRSSYEQYF.

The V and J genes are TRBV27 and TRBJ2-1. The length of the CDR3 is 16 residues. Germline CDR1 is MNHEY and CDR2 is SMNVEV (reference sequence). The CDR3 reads CASSPSQGAAYNEQFF.

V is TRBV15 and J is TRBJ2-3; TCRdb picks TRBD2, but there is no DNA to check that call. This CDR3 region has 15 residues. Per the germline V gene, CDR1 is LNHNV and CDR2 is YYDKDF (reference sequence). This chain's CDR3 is CATSRSGGATDTQYF. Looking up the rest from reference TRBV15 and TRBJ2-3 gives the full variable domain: DAMVIQNPRYQVTQFGKPVTLSCSQTLNHNVMYWYQQKSSQAPKLLFHYYDKDFNNEADTPDNFQSRRPNTSFCFLDIRSPGLGDTAMYLCATSRSGGATDTQYFGPGTRLTVL.

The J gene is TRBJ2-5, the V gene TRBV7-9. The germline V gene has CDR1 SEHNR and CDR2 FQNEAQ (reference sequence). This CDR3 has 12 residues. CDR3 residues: CASSRAQETQYF.

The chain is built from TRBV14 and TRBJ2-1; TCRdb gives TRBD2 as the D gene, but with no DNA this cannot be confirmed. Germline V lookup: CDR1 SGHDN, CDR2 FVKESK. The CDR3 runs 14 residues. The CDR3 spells CASTFGGDYNEQFF.

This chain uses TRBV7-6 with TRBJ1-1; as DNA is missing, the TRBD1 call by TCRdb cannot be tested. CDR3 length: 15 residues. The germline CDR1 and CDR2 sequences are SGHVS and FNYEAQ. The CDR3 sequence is CASSPEPGPNTEAFF.

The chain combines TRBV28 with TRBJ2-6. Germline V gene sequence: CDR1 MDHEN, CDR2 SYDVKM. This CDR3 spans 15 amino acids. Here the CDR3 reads CASNLFSSGANVLTF.

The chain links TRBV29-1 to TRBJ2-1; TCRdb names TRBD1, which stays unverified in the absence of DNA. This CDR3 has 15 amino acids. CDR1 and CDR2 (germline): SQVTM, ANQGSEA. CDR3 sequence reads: CSVEDTGTDYNEQFF.

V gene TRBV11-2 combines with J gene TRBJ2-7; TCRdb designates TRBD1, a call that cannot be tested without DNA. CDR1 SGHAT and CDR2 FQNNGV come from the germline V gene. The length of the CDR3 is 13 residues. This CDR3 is CASRKGTAYEQYF.

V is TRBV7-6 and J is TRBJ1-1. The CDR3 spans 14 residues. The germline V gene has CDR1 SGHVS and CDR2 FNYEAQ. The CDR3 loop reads CASSPGGRVTEAFF.

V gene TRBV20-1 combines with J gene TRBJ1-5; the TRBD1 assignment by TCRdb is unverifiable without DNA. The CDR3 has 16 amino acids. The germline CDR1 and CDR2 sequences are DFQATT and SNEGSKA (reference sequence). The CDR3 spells CSARDISGGANQPQHF.

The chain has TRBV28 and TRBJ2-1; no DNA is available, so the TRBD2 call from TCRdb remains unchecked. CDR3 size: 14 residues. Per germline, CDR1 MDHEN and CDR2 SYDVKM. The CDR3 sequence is CASSSPGLYNEQFF.

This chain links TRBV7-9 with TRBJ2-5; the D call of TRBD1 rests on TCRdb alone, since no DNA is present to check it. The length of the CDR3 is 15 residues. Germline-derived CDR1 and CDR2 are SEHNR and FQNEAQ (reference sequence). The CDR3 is CASSLFGQGWETQYF.

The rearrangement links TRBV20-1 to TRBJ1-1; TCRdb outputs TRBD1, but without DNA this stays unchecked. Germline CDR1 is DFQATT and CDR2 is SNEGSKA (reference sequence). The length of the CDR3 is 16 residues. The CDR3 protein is CSAREGRGARNTEAFF.

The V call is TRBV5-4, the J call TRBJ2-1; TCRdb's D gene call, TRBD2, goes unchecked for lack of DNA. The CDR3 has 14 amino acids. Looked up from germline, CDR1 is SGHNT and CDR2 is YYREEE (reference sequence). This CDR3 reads CSSKAGGLYNEQFF.